One and the same sample provided the 11 T cell receptor beta chains below, sequenced in a study of OX40 agonist ivuxolimab in advanced cancers. Sequencing was performed with immunoSEQ multiplex PCR; in TCRdb, only in-frame clones are kept and a portion is missing. The sample lists around 70,000 clones, roughly 80% occurring once. The material sequenced was CD4+ or CD8+ T cells sorted from blood, taken in a trial of the OX40 agonist ivuxolimab. These receptors were collected from an adult with an advanced solid tumor such as melanoma, head and neck, liver or kidney cancer.

The rearrangement uses TRBV19 and TRBJ2-7, with D tentatively TRBD2 (7 bases). CDR1 and CDR2 from the germline V gene are LNHDA and SQIVND (reference sequence). The V and J ends lost 9 bases and 6 bases respectively, with 18 bases between them. The CDR3 contains 13 residues. This CDR3 is CASQNSGGLEQYF. The CDR3 DNA sequence: TGTGCCAGCCAAAACTCGGGGGGCCTCGAGCAGTACTTC.

This sequence joins TRBV9 and TRBJ2-3; D may correspond to TRBD1 or TRBD2 (5 bases each). Germline loops: CDR1 SGDLS, CDR2 YYNGEE. V lost 0 bases and J lost 0, with 14 bases in between. The CDR3 sequence is 17 residues long. CDR3 bases: TGTGCCAGCAGCGTAGATCGGGACGGAAGAAGCACAGATACGCAGTATTTT. Protein: CASSVDRDGRSTDTQYF.

This chain's CDR3 is CASGWEGSNEKLFF. In DNA form, the CDR3 reads TGTGCCAGCGGATGGGAGGGTTCCAATGAAAAACTGTTTTTT. The chain employs TRBV28 and TRBJ1-4; D gene unclear. The V end lost 8 bases, the J end lost 5 bases, and 15 bases lay between the germline ends. The CDR3 totals 14 residues. The V gene's germline CDR1 is MDHEN and CDR2 SYDVKM.

The chain is built from TRBV2 and TRBJ2-5; 9 bases are a match to TRBD2. CDR1 is SNHLY and CDR2 is FYNNEI in the germline V gene. This CDR3 spans 14 amino acids. V gave up 3 bases and J gave up 5 bases; unmatched junction bases: 4. The CDR3 coding sequence is TGTGCCAGCAGTGATAGCGGGAGCATCGAGACCCAGTACTTC. It translates to CASSDSGSIETQYF.

This clone was observed once. The V call is TRBV5-5, the J call TRBJ2-5; possible D gene TRBD2, 5 bases. This CDR3 contains 17 residues. V lost 0 bases and J lost 5, with 20 bases in between. CDR1 and CDR2 from the germline V gene are SGHKS and YYEKEE (reference sequence). DNA of the CDR3: TGTGCCAGCAGCTTGGTCCTAACGGGGAGAATTCGGGAGACCCAGTACTTC. Translating it yields CASSLVLTGRIRETQYF.

To note about this clone: Other DNA sequences in the sample encode the same CDR3. This chain uses TRBV9 with TRBJ1-2; possibly TRBD1 for D (5 bases). Trimming left V 2 bases short and J 3 bases short, with 8 bases between. Germline V gene lookup returns CDR1 SGDLS and CDR2 YYNGEE. The CDR3 spans 13 residues. The CDR3 region is CASSVGGDYGYTF. The CDR3 DNA is TGTGCCAGCAGCGTCGGGGGAGACTATGGCTACACCTTC. The full variable domain, rest sourced from reference TRBV9 and TRBJ1-2, is DSGVTQTPKHLITATGQRVTLRCSPRSGDLSVYWYQQSLDQGLQFLIQYYNGEERAKGNILERFSAQQFPDLHSELNLSSLELGDSALYFCASSVGGDYGYTFGSGTRLTVV.

The chain joins TRBV6-1 to TRBJ2-7; 10 positions agree with TRBD1. V gave up 4 bases and J gave up 6 bases; unmatched junction bases: 12. Per germline, CDR1 MNHNS and CDR2 SASEGT. This CDR3 spans 16 amino acids. The chain's CDR3 is CASSGPGQGVTGEQYF. CDR3 nucleotide sequence: TGTGCCAGCAGTGGACCCGGACAGGGGGTCACTGGCGAGCAGTACTTC.

A few counts support this clone. The CDR3 sequence is CASSRTLNTGELFF. The DNA for the CDR3 is TGCGCCAGCAGCCGGACGCTTAACACCGGGGAGCTGTTTTTT. V usage is TRBV4-1 and J usage is TRBJ2-2, with no clear D. V lost 4 bases and J lost 2, with 8 bases in between. The CDR3 is 14 amino acids. Germline V gene sequence: CDR1 MGHRA, CDR2 YSYEKL.

The chain links TRBV16 to TRBJ2-5; D not resolved. Germline V gives CDR1 KGHSY, CDR2 FQNENV. The CDR3 covers 13 residues. Trimming took 1 base from V and 2 from J, leaving 5 bases between them. This CDR3 is CASSQFEQETQYF. CDR3 DNA: TGTGCCAGCAGCCAATTCGAACAAGAGACCCAGTACTTC.

This chain uses TRBV30 with TRBJ2-3; D remains ambiguous. CDR1 is GTSNPN and CDR2 is SVGIG in the germline V gene (reference sequence). Between the trimmed V and J ends, which lost 1 base and 5 bases, there was a span of 10 bases. CDR3 length equals 13 residues. The CDR3 sequence is CAWSARVGDTQYF. CDR3 DNA: TGTGCCTGGAGTGCCCGGGTCGGAGATACGCAGTATTTT.

The chain carries TRBV6-5 and TRBJ1-1; the match to TRBD1 covers 9 bases. Trimming removed 6 bases from V and 7 bases from J; junction bases left unmatched: 9. The CDR3 contains 14 residues. The V gene's germline CDR1 is MNHEY and CDR2 SVGAGI. The chain's CDR3 is CASSQQGALDEAFF. As DNA, the CDR3 is TGTGCCAGCAGCCAACAGGGGGCGTTGGATGAAGCTTTCTTT.